This TCR beta chain came from a study of T cell responses to AZD1222 COVID-19 vaccine. The protocol was immunoSEQ multiplex PCR, while the TCRdb copy is restricted to in-frame clones and leaves out a portion. Of about 150,000 clones in the sample, 90% are singletons; the top ten hold about 1.4%. In regard to this clone: Its antigen is currently unknown.

Findings and caveats of the study: At 160-218 and 743-854, vaccine-associated CD4 TCRs were dominant, and they spanned spike. There were mostly white British donors and more females than males, and clonal diversity was possibly underestimated. Nearly half of spike-specific TCRs reportedly go after variant regions that carry no mutations.

V was clipped by 2 bases and J by 6 bases, with 11 bases between them. Germline V CDR1 and CDR2: MGHDK, SYGVNS. The CDR3 length is 13 residues. Second-dose groups at about 4 or about 12 weeks were pooled. The sequence was collected from an adult who received the AZD1222 COVID-19 vaccine. The starting material was peripheral blood, obtained 28 days after the second AZD1222 dose. The V call is TRBV25-1, the J call TRBJ2-7; the D is unclear. CDR3 DNA: TGTGCCAGCAGTGAAAAAATACGCAGCGAGCAGTACTTC. Amino acids: CASSEKIRSEQYF.